This TCR beta chain stems from a study of radiotherapy plus CTLA-4 blockade in lung cancer (dated by TCRdb to between 2017 and 2018). Looking at the study overall: Among enrolled patients, 15% to 20% had an objective response and 25% to 35% reached disease control. Overall study outcomes, separate from this receptor: Increased serum interferon-beta after radiation, together with early dynamic changes in blood T cell clones, were reported to be the strongest predictors of response. After treatment with radiotherapy and ipilimumab, TCR clones that came from tumors expanded in the peripheral blood.

Receptors were amplified or captured by the immunoSEQ multiplex PCR assay. Held by TCRdb, this immuneACCESS table contains in-frame sequences only and omits some clones. Under half of the omission traces to an unresolved V gene where checked; the cause of the rest is unknown. The sample has about 38,000 clones on record, over 65% of them singletons. 8.9% of the sample comes from the top ten. In the case of this clone: Its recognized antigen is unknown. The sample holds no much larger clone one base away, and base qualities are not on file.

The study tested focal radiation therapy combined with CTLA-4 blockade (ipilimumab) in patients with chemo-refractory metastatic non-small-cell lung cancer. Sequences LNHDA (CDR1) and SQIVND (CDR2) are obtained from the germline V gene (reference sequence). Measured from the cysteine to the phenylalanine, the CDR3 is 15 residues long. Of the read, only the CDR3 DNA is kept; its 45 bases are in frame from base 1. At the junction V is shortened by 11 bases and J by 4 bases; bases outside the gene matches: 14. The receptor was derived from a human donor with non-small cell lung cancer who had stable disease on radiotherapy plus ipilimumab. The specimen comprised peripheral blood, sampled from a patient treated with radiotherapy plus ipilimumab. This receptor chain uses TRBV19 and TRBJ1-1; TRBD1 lines up with 9 middle nucleotides. This receptor carries the CDR3 CAARTGGASSTEAFF. At the DNA level, the sequence is TGTGCCGCCCGAACAGGGGGCGCGAGTAGCACTGAAGCTTTCTTT.